These 29 T cell receptor beta chains originate from one sample sequenced in a study of blood T cells in healthy people across ages. Then a second PCR, running about 7 to 11 cycles, was carried out with a sample-barcoded 5' primer and a J-beta primer mix. TCRdb fed the 5' RACE reads into MiXCR, producing one record per CDR3 protein. This table holds over 1.5 million distinct CDR3 sequences, roughly 49% found once. The sequenced material came from blood. These receptors originate from a woman aged 40-49 years in good health.

This clonotype was seen a handful of times. The chain is built from TRBV7-2 and TRBJ1-2, with a tentative D call TRBD1 (6 bases). CDR3 size: 13 residues. Trimming pared 6 bases from V and 4 bases from J, leaving 12 bases between. Germline lookup yields CDR1 SGHTA and CDR2 FQGNSA. CDR3 sequence reads: CASRAGTPYGYTF. In DNA form, the CDR3 reads TGTGCCAGCAGGGCCGGGACACCCTATGGCTACACCTTC.

Concerning this clonotype itself: One junction end does not reproduce the germline sequence, and a read error may be involved. The gene calls are TRBV6-2 or TRBV6-3 and TRBJ2-7; D may correspond to TRBD1 or TRBD2 (5 bases each). CDR3 length: 13 residues. Germline V gives CDR1 MNHEY, CDR2 SVGEGT. The CDR3 region has the DNA TGTTCCAGCAATTCCGGGACCCTATGGGAGCAGTACTTC. Translating it yields CSSNSGTLWEQYF.

The chain couples TRBV6-5 to TRBJ2-1; D possibly corresponds to TRBD1 (6 bases). The germline V gene encodes CDR1 MNHEY and CDR2 SVGAGI. The V end was cut by 2 bases, the J end by 3 bases, with 14 bases between. The CDR3 loop spans 16 amino acids. This chain's CDR3 is CASSYRVTRGYNEQFF. CDR3 nucleotides: TGTGCCAGCAGTTACCGAGTGACCAGGGGCTACAATGAGCAGTTCTTC.

This clonotype was found a few times. The chain joins TRBV4-2 to TRBJ2-1; TRBD1 matches at 7 bases. Germline lookup yields CDR1 LGHNA and CDR2 YNFKEQ. The CDR3 totals 15 residues. V lost 4 bases and J lost 6; bases outside the gene matches: 9. The CDR3 loop is CASSRGGAGRNEQFF. The CDR3 DNA is TGTGCCAGCAGCCGAGGGGGCGCAGGGCGCAATGAGCAGTTCTTC.

This clonotype has a handful of counts. The chain links TRBV7-2 to TRBJ2-6; TRBD1 matches 9 bases. Per germline, CDR1 SGHTA and CDR2 FQGNSA. V shed 5 bases and J 3 bases; nucleotides not matched to a gene: 2. The CDR3 extends over 15 amino acids. For the CDR3, the DNA is TGTGCCAGCAGCCGGACAGGGGTTGGGGCCAACGTCCTGACTTTC. It translates to CASSRTGVGANVLTF.

The rearrangement joins TRBV6-5 to TRBJ2-5; 8 nucleotides match TRBD1. Germline V CDR1 and CDR2: MNHEY, SVGAGI. The V and J ends lost 6 bases and 3 bases, in that order; junction bases with no gene match: 9. The CDR3 is 15 amino acids. The CDR3 coding sequence is TGTGCCAGCAGCCATCGGACAGGGTCGGAAGAGACCCAGTACTTC. It specifies CASSHRTGSEETQYF.

This chain links TRBV28 with TRBJ2-5; 8 bases fit TRBD1. The CDR3 contains 13 residues. The germline V gene encodes CDR1 MDHEN and CDR2 SYDVKM. Trimming cost V 6 bases and J 5 bases; bases outside gene matches: 5. CDR3: CASRKQGEETQYF. The CDR3 DNA follows: TGTGCCAGCAGAAAACAGGGGGAGGAGACCCAGTACTTC.

This clonotype was found a few times. The chain carries TRBV10-3 and TRBJ2-5, with 8 bases identical to TRBD2. V shed 0 bases and J 5 bases; nucleotides not matched to a gene: 11. CDR1 and CDR2 (germline): ENHRY, SYGVKD. The CDR3 loop spans 17 amino acids. This CDR3 reads CAISESSGTSRVETQYF. In DNA form, the CDR3 reads TGTGCCATCAGTGAGTCGTCCGGGACTAGTAGGGTGGAGACCCAGTACTTC.

Remarks on this clonotype: One end of the junction varies from germline; a read error may be responsible. The gene calls are TRBV28 and TRBJ1-2, with D uncertain. Germline loops: CDR1 MDHEN, CDR2 SYDVKM. This CDR3 is 14 amino acids long. The CDR3 DNA reads TGTGCCAGCAGGCGCGACGGGGTGAGATATGGCTACACCTTT. It yields the protein CASRRDGVRYGYTF.

In this sample, this clonotype turned up a few times. This chain connects TRBV5-1 to TRBJ2-3, with TRBD1 matching over 9 bases. This CDR3 region has 16 residues. V was clipped by 0 bases and J by 2 bases; unmatched bases: 4. CDR1 and CDR2 from the germline V gene are SGHRS and YFSETQ. CDR3 region: CASSLDDRGITDTQYF. The CDR3 coding sequence is TGCGCCAGCAGCTTGGACGACAGGGGGATCACAGATACGCAGTATTTT. Supplemented by reference TRBV5-1 and TRBJ2-3, the full variable domain reads KAGVTQTPRYLIKTRGQQVTLSCSPISGHRSVSWYQQTPGQGLQFLFEYFSETQRNKGNFPGRFSGRQFSNSRSEMNVSTLELGDSALYLCASSLDDRGITDTQYFGPGTRLTVL.

In nucleotides, the CDR3 is TGTGCCAGCAGCTTAGACTTCCTTCTTACTAGCGGGAGGGCCGGGGAGCAGTTCTTC. It translates to CASSLDFLLTSGRAGEQFF. This chain connects TRBV7-2 to TRBJ2-1; the match to TRBD2 covers 13 bases. CDR3 size: 19 residues. With 1 base clipped from V and 10 bases from J, the junction kept 16 bases outside the gene matches. Germline CDR1 and CDR2: SGHTA and FQGNSA.

The J gene is TRBJ2-7, the V gene TRBV27; TRBD1 aligns across 7 bases. V shed 5 bases and J 1 base; nucleotides not matched to a gene: 5. The germline V gene encodes CDR1 MNHEY and CDR2 SMNVEV (reference sequence). This CDR3 contains 14 residues. The chain's CDR3 is CASSPKQGSYEQYF. The CDR3 nucleotides are TGTGCCAGCAGTCCCAAACAGGGGTCCTACGAGCAGTACTTC.

This clonotype has only a few counts. This sequence joins TRBV3-1 and TRBJ1-2; possibly TRBD1 for D (5 bases). Trimming took off 0 bases at V and 6 bases at J, with 17 bases between the two ends. The CDR3 sequence is 16 residues long. Looked up from germline, CDR1 is LGHDT and CDR2 is YNNKEL (reference sequence). CDR3 coding DNA: TGTGCCAGCAGCCAAGATGGGGCCCGGACGGTCCATGGCTACACCTTC. Protein product: CASSQDGARTVHGYTF.

The CDR3 is CAIRGTGGNNGYTF. DNA for the CDR3: TGTGCCATCAGAGGGACAGGGGGAAACAATGGCTACACCTTC. The chain recombines TRBV10-3 with TRBJ1-2, with 11 bases fitting TRBD1. This CDR3 has 14 amino acids. Germline CDR1 and CDR2: ENHRY and SYGVKD. V was clipped by 6 bases and J by 6 bases; unmatched bases: 6.

This clonotype was seen a handful of times. This chain uses TRBV20-1 with TRBJ1-2; 10 bases match TRBD1. Germline loops: CDR1 DFQATT, CDR2 SNEGSKA (reference sequence). The CDR3 runs to 12 residues. The junction had 5 bases not matched to a gene; V was cut back by 4 bases and J by 9 bases. The CDR3 DNA is TGCAGTGCTAACCGGGACAGGGGTAGCTACACCTTC. Its protein product is CSANRDRGSYTF.

This sequence joins TRBV20-1 and TRBJ1-2; 8 nucleotides agree with TRBD1. Unmatched junction bases numbered 4, after V lost 3 bases and J lost 4 bases. CDR1 is DFQATT, CDR2 SNEGSKA, per germline (reference sequence). The CDR3 has 13 amino acids. Here the CDR3 reads CSASRTGTYGYTF. The CDR3 DNA sequence: TGCAGTGCTAGTCGGACAGGGACCTATGGCTACACCTTC.

This clonotype was counted ten times or more. The chain is built from TRBV18 and TRBJ1-2; TRBD1 aligns across 9 bases. The CDR3 is 13 amino acids. The junction had 9 bases not matched to a gene; V was cut back by 8 bases and J by 8 bases. Germline values: CDR1 KGHSH, CDR2 LQKENI. This CDR3 reads CASSPRTGDGYTF. CDR3 in DNA: TGTGCCAGCAGTCCCCGGACAGGGGACGGCTACACCTTC.

V usage is TRBV5-1 and J usage is TRBJ2-5, with D tentatively TRBD2 (5 bases). Germline lookup yields CDR1 SGHRS and CDR2 YFSETQ. Trimming removed 4 bases from V and 5 bases from J, with 18 bases in between. This CDR3 comprises 15 residues. CDR3 nucleotides: TGCGCCAGCAGCCCCGATGGAGATCCGGGGGAGACCCAGTACTTC. Amino acids: CASSPDGDPGETQYF.

The CDR3 loop is CASSAAGIQVCYEQYF. CDR3 sequence (DNA): TGTGCCAGCAGCGCTGCCGGGATCCAGGTTTGCTACGAGCAGTACTTC. This chain joins TRBV21-1 and TRBJ2-7; TRBD1, the table's D call, was not compared with the DNA. TRBV21-1 is assigned pseudogene status. This CDR3 contains 16 residues.

The rearrangement links TRBV5-1 to TRBJ2-7; 10 bases line up with TRBD1. The assigned J gene may be wrong: the sequence end matches TRBJ2-1 better. Looked up from germline, CDR1 is SGHRS and CDR2 is YFSETQ. This CDR3 is 16 amino acids long. The DNA for the CDR3 is TGCGCCAGCAGCCGAACTCCGGGACAGGGGTACTATGAGCAGTTCTTC. Amino acid sequence: CASSRTPGQGYYEQFF.

CDR3 DNA: TGCACTGCGTCCGGACAGATGAACAATGAGCAGTACTTC. It is translated as CTASGQMNNEQYF. The chain recombines TRBV20-1 with TRBJ2-5, with a possible D match to TRBD1 (6 bases). The germline V gene has CDR1 DFQATT and CDR2 SNEGSKA (reference sequence). The CDR3 loop spans 13 amino acids.

V gene TRBV7-6 combines with J gene TRBJ1-4, with D possibly being TRBD1 (5 bases). The CDR3 is 15 amino acids. V was trimmed by 0 bases and J by 5 bases, leaving 10 bases between them. Germline CDR1 SGHVS, CDR2 FNYEAQ. The CDR3 DNA follows: TGTGCCAGCAGCTTAGCGCAGACAGAGAATGAAAAACTGTTTTTT. Translation gives CASSLAQTENEKLFF.

The chain has TRBV10-3 and TRBJ2-7, with D tentatively TRBD1 (5 bases). Germline V CDR1 and CDR2: ENHRY, SYGVKD. The V gene lost 6 bases and the J gene lost 2 bases, with 14 bases spanning the gap. The CDR3 is 14 amino acids. The CDR3 reads CAISFTGPAYEQYF. The CDR3 nucleotides read TGTGCCATCAGCTTTACAGGCCCAGCCTACGAGCAGTACTTC.

As concerns this clonotype: It may be a read error: a sequence one base away is much more abundant. This sequence joins TRBV28 and TRBJ2-5; D is perhaps TRBD1 or TRBD2 (6 bases each). The CDR3 has 15 residues. Trimming left V 5 bases short and J 5 bases short, with 18 bases between. The germline CDR1 and CDR2 sequences are MDHEN and SYDVKM. The CDR3 coding sequence is TGTGCCAGCAGTAGGTTGGGGGGCACAGCGGAGACCCAGTACTTC. Translation: CASSRLGGTAETQYF.

The chain employs TRBV7-2 and TRBJ1-2, with D possibly being TRBD1 (6 bases). V was clipped by 3 bases and J by 4 bases, with 9 bases between them. Per the germline V gene, CDR1 is SGHTA and CDR2 is FQGNSA. This CDR3 region has 13 residues. CDR3 region: CASSFKGGYGYTF. CDR3 nucleotides: TGTGCCAGCAGCTTTAAGGGGGGCTATGGCTACACCTTC.

The J gene is TRBJ2-3, the V gene TRBV20-1; 8 nucleotides match TRBD2. The CDR3 extends over 14 amino acids. Germline CDR1 reads DFQATT; CDR2 reads SNEGSKA (reference sequence). The junction had 4 bases not matched to a gene; V was cut back by 2 bases and J by 3 bases. CDR3 in DNA: TGCAGTGCTAGACTCCAGCGGGGGACAGATACGCAGTATTTT. Translating gives CSARLQRGTDTQYF.

The chain uses TRBV6-1 and TRBJ2-1; D may be TRBD2 (5 bases). Germline values: CDR1 MNHNS, CDR2 SASEGT. The ends were cut back, 10 bases at V and 7 bases at J, with 14 bases in the middle. This CDR3 comprises 12 residues. The CDR3, as DNA: TGTGCCACCCGCGAGCGGTGGAATGAGCAGTTCTTC. This codes for CATRERWNEQFF.

The chain carries TRBV4-1 and TRBJ1-6, with 8 bases lining up with TRBD1. Trimming cost V 4 bases and J 6 bases; bases outside gene matches: 5. The germline V gene encodes CDR1 MGHRA and CDR2 YSYEKL. The CDR3 has 15 amino acids. CDR3 amino acids: CASSRGQGVNSPLHF. The CDR3 DNA reads TGCGCCAGCAGCCGCGGACAGGGAGTTAATTCACCCCTCCACTTT.

The rearrangement uses TRBV2 and TRBJ2-7; D may correspond to TRBD1 or TRBD2 (5 bases each). V was pared by 5 bases and J by 1 base, with 18 bases between. The CDR3 covers 16 residues. Germline-derived CDR1 and CDR2 are SNHLY and FYNNEI. The CDR3 nucleotides read TGTGCCAGCAGTCCCAGAGGGGACCACCCTTCCTACGAGCAGTACTTC. Its translation: CASSPRGDHPSYEQYF.